This record looks at one TCR beta chain sequence and its context. These data are taken from a study of cytomegalovirus exposure and HLA in healthy donors. Study as a whole: Approximately 81% of approximately 400 genotyped donors fell in the Caucasian-associated ancestry cluster.

CDR3 length: 15 amino acids. The germline gives CDR1 SGHRS, CDR2 YFSETQ. Trimming cost V 4 bases and J 6 bases; bases outside gene matches: 9. PCR involved 60 Vbeta and 13 Jbeta primers. Data came from immunoSEQ multiplex PCR; TCRdb stores just in-frame clones and leaves some out. The table lists about 170,000 clones, about 80% of them singletons, with roughly 2% in the top ten. The rearrangement joins TRBV5-1 to TRBJ1-1; 10 bases match TRBD1. The sample consisted of PBMCs. The sequence was obtained from a female donor in good health and CMV-seronegative. CDR3 amino acids: CASSRQGARWAEAFF. The CDR3 nucleotides read TGCGCCAGCAGCAGACAGGGGGCGCGATGGGCTGAAGCTTTCTTT.